Following are 2 T cell receptor beta chains from one sample sequenced in a study of blood T cell repertoires in COVID-19. Some clones are missing from TCRdb's copy, which holds only in-frame ones; the method was immunoSEQ multiplex PCR. The sample carries approximately 330,000 clones, 65% to 90% recorded once. The sample taken for sequencing was PBMCs or T cells enriched from blood (not recorded which). The receptors were sampled from a woman aged 40 to 50 with acute COVID-19.

This clone appeared a single time. J is TRBJ2-5 and V is TRBV5-4; D possibly corresponds to TRBD1 (6 bases). CDR1 and CDR2 (germline): SGHNT, YYREEE (reference sequence). Trimming left V 7 bases short and J 5 bases short, with 18 bases between. The CDR3 sequence is 14 residues long. Here the CDR3 DNA reads TGTGCCAGCCGGCAGGGGCAAACCCGGGAGACCCAGTACTTC. As protein: CASRQGQTRETQYF.

This rearrangement joins TRBV9 to TRBJ2-4; 8 bases align to TRBD2. V gave up 4 bases and J gave up 1 base; unmatched junction bases: 4. There are 15 residues in the CDR3. The germline V gene has CDR1 SGDLS and CDR2 YYNGEE. CDR3 loop: CASSPGGLAKNIQYF. The CDR3 coding sequence is TGTGCCAGCAGCCCGGGGGGGCTGGCCAAAAACATTCAGTACTTC.